This T cell receptor (beta chain) was identified during a study of IL-17A CD8 T cells in psoriatic arthritis synovium. As for the study more broadly: The goal of the study was to characterize the phenotype, molecular profile and function of synovial IL-17A+CD8+ T cells in the pathogenesis of psoriatic arthritis.

According to the germline V gene, CDR1 reads MNHEY and CDR2 reads SVGAGI. Deletion took 5 bases off V and 3 bases off J, with a span of 13 bases between the germline ends. The CDR3 spans 14 residues, from the cysteine through the phenylalanine. Solely the CDR3 DNA is kept, with 42 bases framed from the first base. Synovial fluid effusions were drawn by aspiration from the actively inflamed joints of psoriatic arthritis patients. Memory CD8+ T cells in synovial fluid were sorted patient by patient into Tc17 (IL-17A+) cells, bulk memory cells and Tc1 (IL-17A-IFNgamma+) cells in order to compare their TCR repertoires. The Classification of Psoriatic Arthritis Study Group (CASPAR) criteria were met by the psoriatic arthritis patients. The bulk memory CD8+ T cell sort included CD45RA-CD27+/- cells together with CD45RA+CD27- cells. In a few patients with psoriatic arthritis, sorted CD8+ T cell subsets from synovial fluid were put through TCRbeta sequencing. Synovial fluid mononuclear cells were isolated with Lymphoprep and cryopreserved in liquid nitrogen before use. The medium used for cryopreservation had roughly 51% fetal calf serum and 10% dimethyl sulfoxide.

After DNA extraction (Qiagen), TCRbeta V-D-J rearrangements were amplified in a bias-controlled manner and then sequenced at high throughput (immunoSEQ; Adaptive Biotech). The paper's data handling went like this. Productive sequences were analyzed at sequence level using the immunoSEQ Analyzer platform. Clonality was calculated as 1 minus Pielou's evenness, with values ranging from 0 (highly polyclonal) to 1 (monoclonal). How much repertoires overlapped between subsets was quantified with the Morisita index, which goes from 0 (no similarity) to 1 (complete similarity). Not all clones reach the TCRdb copy of this immuneACCESS table, which keeps in-frame sequences only. Checked studies attribute under half of the gap to unresolved V genes and leave the rest unexplained. V and J calls and clone size are copied from that table; D and trimming were computed from the DNA. The sample data list 2,000 to 2,500 clones, and about 70% of these were observed just once. In total, the top ten clones hold around 15% of the sample.

This clone was seen once. The target of this receptor is not known. No much larger clonotype is one base removed from it; base qualities were not supplied. What the study reported, not specific to this receptor: Although over 5% of the repertoire was occupied by some individual clones, most synovial CD8+ subsets remained polyclonal. Cells came from synovial fluid rather than synovial tissue, since no psoriatic arthritis synovial tissue samples were available. Only a few patients were included in the TCR sequencing, a limited sample size that the authors acknowledged.

The origin of this receptor is a human donor with psoriatic arthritis. What was sequenced was memory CD8+ T cells from synovial fluid. Sample cell subset or site, as interpreted from the label and publication: bulk memory CD8+ T cells (CD45RA-CD27+/- and CD45RA+CD27-). The chain couples TRBV6-5 to TRBJ1-2; tentative D gene TRBD1, with 5 bases matching. The nucleotide sequence reads TGTGCCAGCAGTCATCAGGGCGACTACTATGGCTACACCTTC. Its protein product is CASSHQGDYYGYTF.